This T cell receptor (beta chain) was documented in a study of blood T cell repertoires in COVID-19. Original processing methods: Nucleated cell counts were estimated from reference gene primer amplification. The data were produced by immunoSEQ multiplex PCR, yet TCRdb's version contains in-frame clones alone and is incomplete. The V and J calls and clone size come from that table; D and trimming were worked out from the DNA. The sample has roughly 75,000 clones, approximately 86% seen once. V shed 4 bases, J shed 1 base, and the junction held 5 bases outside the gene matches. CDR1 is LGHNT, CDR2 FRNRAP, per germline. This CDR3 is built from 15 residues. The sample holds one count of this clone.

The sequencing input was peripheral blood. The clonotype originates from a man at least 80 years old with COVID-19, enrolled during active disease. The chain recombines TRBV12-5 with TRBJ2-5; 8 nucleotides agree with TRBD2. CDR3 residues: CASGSPGTSQETQYF. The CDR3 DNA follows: TGTGCTAGTGGTTCTCCCGGGACTAGCCAAGAGACCCAGTACTTC.